This T cell receptor beta chain was obtained from a study of T-cell reconstitution after alpha-beta-depleted transplantation in children. Library preparation (for TCRbeta) was performed with unique molecular identifiers. TCRdb itself ran the PCR reads through MiXCR, one entry per CDR3 protein. The table has 750,000 to 950,000 distinct CDR3 sequences, less than 20% seen once. CDR3 size: 14 residues. V gave up 6 bases and J gave up 8 bases, with 16 bases separating them. The germline CDR1 and CDR2 sequences are SGHVS and FQNEAQ. The input for sequencing was PBMCs, mostly from graft donor cells, taken 360 days after TCRalphabeta/CD19-depleted stem cell transplant. The V gene is TRBV7-8, the J gene TRBJ1-4; D ambiguous. This TCR was recovered from a male patient younger than 18 who had a stem cell transplant for acute lymphoblastic leukemia, so the T cells may come from the graft donor. CDR3 nucleotide sequence: TGTGCCAGCAGTCCCGGGCCTTACAACGAAAAACTGTTTTTT. Translated: CASSPGPYNEKLFF.